This T cell receptor (beta chain) was observed in a study of blood T cell repertoires in COVID-19. Across the whole study: Collection of acute and convalescent COVID-19 samples took place in the United States, Italy and Spain. In each case, the material was cDNA or gDNA derived from T cells, B-cell-depleted T cells, or PBMCs.

In the original analysis: Quantification of nucleated cells was approximated via reference gene primer amplification. The method was immunoSEQ multiplex PCR; TCRdb's version includes in-frame clones alone and lacks a portion of them. D and trimming were read from the DNA, whereas the V and J calls and clone size are those reported in that table. This table holds some 180,000 clones, roughly 80% found once. After removal of 5 bases from V and 5 bases from J, the junction contained 13 bases not matched to a gene. Germline lookup yields CDR1 SQVTM and CDR2 ANQGSEA. This CDR3 spans 16 amino acids. This TCR came from a woman aged 80 or older with acute or convalescent COVID-19. The specimen was peripheral blood. The chain employs TRBV29-1 and TRBJ2-7; 12 positions match TRBD2. In nucleotides, the CDR3 is TGCAGCGTTTGCTACCTAGCGGGAGGGCCTCAGGACGAGCAGTACTTC. This translates into CSVCYLAGGPQDEQYF.